This TCR beta chain derives from a study of blood T cell repertoires in COVID-19. The data were produced by immunoSEQ multiplex PCR, yet TCRdb's version contains in-frame clones alone and is incomplete. The repertoire holds under 400,000 clones, with more than 70% as singletons. The CDR3 has 13 amino acids. The germline CDR1 and CDR2 sequences are KGHSH and LQKENI. Trimming removed 3 bases from V and 7 bases from J, with 7 bases in between. V is TRBV18 and J is TRBJ1-6; D unclear. Sequencing input: peripheral blood. The receptor's source is a woman aged 30 to 39 with COVID-19, enrolled during active disease. CDR3 DNA sequence: TGTGCCAGCTCACCCGCGATAAATTCACCCCTCCACTTT. This translates into CASSPAINSPLHF.